These 18 T cell receptor beta chains were sequenced from one sample in a study of cytotoxic CD8 clonotypes in ibrutinib-treated CLL (dated by TCRdb to about 2021). The protocol used for the library was the immunoSEQ multiplex PCR assay. The table was pulled from immuneACCESS by TCRdb, which kept in-frame rearrangements only. Such tables lose some clones; where checked, under half of the loss comes from unresolved V genes, and the rest has no known cause. The sample table contains about 250,000 clones; only one count was recorded for 60% to 75% of them. The ten largest clones add up to over 15% of the sample. This specimen's time point label, per the study, means: approximately 25 months on ibrutinib. The sequencing used PBMCs, collected after 24 months of ibrutinib treatment. These receptors all come from a human donor with chronic lymphocytic leukemia.

This chain connects TRBV28 to TRBJ1-5; no clear D. The germline V and J ends were trimmed by 3 bases and 3 bases, with 12 bases remaining between them. This CDR3 spans 15 amino acids. Looked up from germline, CDR1 is MDHEN and CDR2 is SYDVKM. In nucleotides, the CDR3 is TGTGCCAGCAGTTTGCCGGGCGCCAACAATCAGCCCCAGCATTTT. Translated: CASSLPGANNQPQHF.

This clone occurred a few times. This chain uses TRBV5-1 with TRBJ2-7; TRBD1 might be the D (5 bases). This CDR3 region has 16 residues. Germline assignment: CDR1 SGHRS and CDR2 YFSETQ. V was cut by 0 bases and J by 0 bases, with 13 bases left in between. The CDR3 nucleotides are TGCGCCAGCAGCTTGGCAACAGGCCCTTACTCCTACGAGCAGTACTTC. The encoded protein is CASSLATGPYSYEQYF.

This clone came up once. The J gene is TRBJ1-3, the V gene TRBV9, with D uncertain. CDR3 length: 15 residues. CDR1 is SGDLS and CDR2 is YYNGEE in the germline V gene. The germline V and J ends were trimmed by 3 bases and 0 bases, with 10 bases remaining between them. As DNA, the CDR3 is TGTGCCAGCAGCGCCCCCGGACGCTCTGGAAACACCATATATTTT. The encoded protein is CASSAPGRSGNTIYF. The full variable domain, rest sourced from reference TRBV9 and TRBJ1-3, is DSGVTQTPKHLITATGQRVTLRCSPRSGDLSVYWYQQSLDQGLQFLIQYYNGEERAKGNILERFSAQQFPDLHSELNLSSLELGDSALYFCASSAPGRSGNTIYFGEGSWLTVV.

This clone has only a few counts. V is TRBV5-4 and J is TRBJ2-7; the match to TRBD1 covers 7 bases. V shed 3 bases, J shed 3 bases, and the junction held 6 bases outside the gene matches. The CDR3 loop spans 14 amino acids. Germline values: CDR1 SGHNT, CDR2 YYREEE (reference sequence). The CDR3 is CASSSRQGVYEQYF. CDR3 sequence (DNA): TGTGCCAGCAGCTCCCGACAGGGAGTCTACGAGCAGTACTTC. The full variable domain, rest sourced from reference TRBV5-4 and TRBJ2-7, is ETGVTQSPTHLIKTRGQQVTLRCSSQSGHNTVSWYQQALGQGPQFIFQYYREEENGRGNFPPRFSGLQFPNYSSELNVNALELDDSALYLCASSSRQGVYEQYFGPGTRLTVT.

This chain joins TRBV29-1 and TRBJ1-5; 8 nucleotides align to TRBD1. Germline V CDR1 and CDR2: SQVTM, ANQGSEA. V lost 6 bases to trimming and J lost 2 bases; unmatched junction nucleotides: 9. The CDR3 spans 15 residues. The CDR3 loop reads CSVGQAGDGNQPQHF. The CDR3 bases are TGCAGCGTGGGACAGGCAGGGGATGGCAATCAGCCCCAGCATTTT.

V gene TRBV10-3 combines with J gene TRBJ1-1; D is unresolved. Trimming took 0 bases from V and 11 from J, leaving 10 bases between them. The CDR3 spans 12 residues. Looked up from germline, CDR1 is ENHRY and CDR2 is SYGVKD. The CDR3 loop reads CAISESGWEAFF. The CDR3 DNA sequence: TGTGCCATCAGTGAGTCTGGGTGGGAGGCTTTCTTT.

V and J are TRBV20-1 and TRBJ2-3; 8 nucleotides match TRBD1. CDR1 is DFQATT, CDR2 SNEGSKA, per germline (reference sequence). Trimming took 5 bases from V and 5 from J; bases not matched to a gene: 0. This CDR3 spans 11 amino acids. The DNA of the CDR3 is TGCAGTGCTGGACAGGGAGATACGCAGTATTTT. It translates to CSAGQGDTQYF.

The V gene is TRBV18, the J gene TRBJ2-7; 10 bases align to TRBD2. CDR3 size: 14 residues. CDR1 is KGHSH, CDR2 LQKENI, per germline. Trimming at V came to 4 bases and at J to 3 bases, leaving 3 bases not matched to a gene. The CDR3 spells CASSQAGGDYEQYF. The CDR3 DNA is TGTGCCAGCTCACAAGCGGGAGGGGACTACGAGCAGTACTTC. Drawing the rest from reference TRBV18 and TRBJ2-7, the complete variable domain is NAGVMQNPRHLVRRRGQEARLRCSPMKGHSHVYWYRQLPEEGLKFMVYLQKENIIDESGMPKERFSAEFPKEGPSILRIQQVVRGDSAAYFCASSQAGGDYEQYFGPGTRLTVT.

V gene TRBV27 combines with J gene TRBJ1-2, with TRBD1 identical over 9 bases. The CDR3 covers 14 residues. The V segment lost 1 base and the J segment 8 bases; nucleotides outside the gene matches: 5. Per germline, CDR1 MNHEY and CDR2 SMNVEV (reference sequence). The CDR3 DNA follows: TGTGCCAGCAGTTTATTGGACAGGGGAGGAGGCTACACCTTC. Amino acids: CASSLLDRGGGYTF.

The chain recombines TRBV10-2 with TRBJ2-5; 8 bases are a match to TRBD2. CDR1 is WSHSY, CDR2 SAAADI, per germline. J lost 4 bases, V lost 6 bases, and 22 bases had no gene match. This CDR3 has 19 amino acids. The CDR3 spells CASRRPAGSGVGVVETQYF. In nucleotides, the CDR3 is TGCGCCAGCAGGAGGCCTGCTGGTAGCGGGGTGGGGGTAGTAGAGACCCAGTACTTC.

This chain uses TRBV9 with TRBJ2-1; 8 nucleotides align to TRBD1. CDR3 length equals 15 residues. CDR1 and CDR2 from the germline V gene are SGDLS and YYNGEE. The ends lost 2 bases at V and 1 base at J; junction bases unmatched: 2. CDR3 protein: CASSVRDRSYNEQFF. CDR3 in DNA: TGTGCCAGCAGCGTCCGGGACAGGTCCTACAATGAGCAGTTCTTC.

This chain links TRBV30 with TRBJ1-5, with D maybe TRBD1 (6 bases). The germline CDR1 and CDR2 sequences are GTSNPN and SVGIG (reference sequence). This CDR3 is built from 15 residues. Trimming pared 2 bases from V and 1 base from J, leaving 12 bases between. CDR3 residues: CAWSFGGLSNQPQHF. DNA for the CDR3: TGTGCCTGGAGTTTCGGGGGGCTAAGCAATCAGCCCCAGCATTTT.

A few counts support this clone. The limits of the CDR3 on the DNA are not certain, so only TCRdb's listed CDR3 is given. The genes are TRBV29-1 and TRBJ2-1; the DNA was not used to check the table's D call, TRBD2. Counting both end residues, the CDR3 totals 11 amino acids. Germline V gives CDR1 SQVTM, CDR2 ANQGSEA. The CDR3 here is CSVADGAGDFF.

The CDR3 coding sequence is TGTGCCAGCAGCCCAGGGGGGCCCTACGAGCAGTACTTC. Amino acid sequence: CASSPGGPYEQYF. The chain couples TRBV11-3 to TRBJ2-7, with D possibly being TRBD1 (7 bases). Trimming cost V 5 bases and J 2 bases, with 10 bases left between them. The length of the CDR3 is 13 residues. Germline V gene data show CDR1 as SGHNT and CDR2 as YENEEA. The whole variable domain, filled in from reference TRBV11-3 and TRBJ2-7, reads EAGVVQSPRYKIIEKKQPVAFWCNPISGHNTLYWYLQNLGQGPELLIRYENEEAVDDSQLPKDRFSAERLKGVDSTLKIQPAELGDSAVYLCASSPGGPYEQYFGPGTRLTVT.

This chain uses TRBV6-5 with TRBJ2-7, with TRBD1 matching 9 bases. The CDR3 totals 14 residues. Germline V gene data show CDR1 as MNHEY and CDR2 as SVGAGI. V lost 6 bases and J lost 2; bases outside the gene matches: 5. The DNA of the CDR3 is TGTGCCAGCAGCACCGGGACAGGGACCTACGAGCAGTACTTC. This translates into CASSTGTGTYEQYF.

The CDR3 region has the DNA TGTGCCAGCAGTCCGCTCGGGGTATTTTTAGGCTACACCTTC. It specifies CASSPLGVFLGYTF. This chain links TRBV28 with TRBJ1-2; D unclear. Germline CDR1 is MDHEN and CDR2 is SYDVKM. The CDR3 is made up of 14 amino acids. Trimming removed 5 bases from V and 8 bases from J, with 18 bases in between.

This sequence joins TRBV19 and TRBJ2-7, with D perhaps matching TRBD1 (6 bases). Germline values: CDR1 LNHDA, CDR2 SQIVND (reference sequence). The CDR3 loop spans 14 amino acids. Trimming shortened V by 6 bases and J by 1 base, and 13 bases separated the two germline ends. CDR3 in amino acids: CASRRTGTSYEQYF. DNA of the CDR3: TGTGCCAGTAGGAGAACAGGGACGTCCTACGAGCAGTACTTC.

The chain carries TRBV5-6 and TRBJ2-7; D is perhaps TRBD2 (6 bases). V lost 2 bases to trimming and J lost 2 bases, with 11 bases between them. This CDR3 has 14 residues. CDR1 is SGHDT, CDR2 YYEEEE, per germline. CDR3 protein: CASSFGDLAYEQYF. The CDR3 region has the DNA TGTGCCAGCAGCTTCGGGGACTTAGCCTACGAGCAGTACTTC.